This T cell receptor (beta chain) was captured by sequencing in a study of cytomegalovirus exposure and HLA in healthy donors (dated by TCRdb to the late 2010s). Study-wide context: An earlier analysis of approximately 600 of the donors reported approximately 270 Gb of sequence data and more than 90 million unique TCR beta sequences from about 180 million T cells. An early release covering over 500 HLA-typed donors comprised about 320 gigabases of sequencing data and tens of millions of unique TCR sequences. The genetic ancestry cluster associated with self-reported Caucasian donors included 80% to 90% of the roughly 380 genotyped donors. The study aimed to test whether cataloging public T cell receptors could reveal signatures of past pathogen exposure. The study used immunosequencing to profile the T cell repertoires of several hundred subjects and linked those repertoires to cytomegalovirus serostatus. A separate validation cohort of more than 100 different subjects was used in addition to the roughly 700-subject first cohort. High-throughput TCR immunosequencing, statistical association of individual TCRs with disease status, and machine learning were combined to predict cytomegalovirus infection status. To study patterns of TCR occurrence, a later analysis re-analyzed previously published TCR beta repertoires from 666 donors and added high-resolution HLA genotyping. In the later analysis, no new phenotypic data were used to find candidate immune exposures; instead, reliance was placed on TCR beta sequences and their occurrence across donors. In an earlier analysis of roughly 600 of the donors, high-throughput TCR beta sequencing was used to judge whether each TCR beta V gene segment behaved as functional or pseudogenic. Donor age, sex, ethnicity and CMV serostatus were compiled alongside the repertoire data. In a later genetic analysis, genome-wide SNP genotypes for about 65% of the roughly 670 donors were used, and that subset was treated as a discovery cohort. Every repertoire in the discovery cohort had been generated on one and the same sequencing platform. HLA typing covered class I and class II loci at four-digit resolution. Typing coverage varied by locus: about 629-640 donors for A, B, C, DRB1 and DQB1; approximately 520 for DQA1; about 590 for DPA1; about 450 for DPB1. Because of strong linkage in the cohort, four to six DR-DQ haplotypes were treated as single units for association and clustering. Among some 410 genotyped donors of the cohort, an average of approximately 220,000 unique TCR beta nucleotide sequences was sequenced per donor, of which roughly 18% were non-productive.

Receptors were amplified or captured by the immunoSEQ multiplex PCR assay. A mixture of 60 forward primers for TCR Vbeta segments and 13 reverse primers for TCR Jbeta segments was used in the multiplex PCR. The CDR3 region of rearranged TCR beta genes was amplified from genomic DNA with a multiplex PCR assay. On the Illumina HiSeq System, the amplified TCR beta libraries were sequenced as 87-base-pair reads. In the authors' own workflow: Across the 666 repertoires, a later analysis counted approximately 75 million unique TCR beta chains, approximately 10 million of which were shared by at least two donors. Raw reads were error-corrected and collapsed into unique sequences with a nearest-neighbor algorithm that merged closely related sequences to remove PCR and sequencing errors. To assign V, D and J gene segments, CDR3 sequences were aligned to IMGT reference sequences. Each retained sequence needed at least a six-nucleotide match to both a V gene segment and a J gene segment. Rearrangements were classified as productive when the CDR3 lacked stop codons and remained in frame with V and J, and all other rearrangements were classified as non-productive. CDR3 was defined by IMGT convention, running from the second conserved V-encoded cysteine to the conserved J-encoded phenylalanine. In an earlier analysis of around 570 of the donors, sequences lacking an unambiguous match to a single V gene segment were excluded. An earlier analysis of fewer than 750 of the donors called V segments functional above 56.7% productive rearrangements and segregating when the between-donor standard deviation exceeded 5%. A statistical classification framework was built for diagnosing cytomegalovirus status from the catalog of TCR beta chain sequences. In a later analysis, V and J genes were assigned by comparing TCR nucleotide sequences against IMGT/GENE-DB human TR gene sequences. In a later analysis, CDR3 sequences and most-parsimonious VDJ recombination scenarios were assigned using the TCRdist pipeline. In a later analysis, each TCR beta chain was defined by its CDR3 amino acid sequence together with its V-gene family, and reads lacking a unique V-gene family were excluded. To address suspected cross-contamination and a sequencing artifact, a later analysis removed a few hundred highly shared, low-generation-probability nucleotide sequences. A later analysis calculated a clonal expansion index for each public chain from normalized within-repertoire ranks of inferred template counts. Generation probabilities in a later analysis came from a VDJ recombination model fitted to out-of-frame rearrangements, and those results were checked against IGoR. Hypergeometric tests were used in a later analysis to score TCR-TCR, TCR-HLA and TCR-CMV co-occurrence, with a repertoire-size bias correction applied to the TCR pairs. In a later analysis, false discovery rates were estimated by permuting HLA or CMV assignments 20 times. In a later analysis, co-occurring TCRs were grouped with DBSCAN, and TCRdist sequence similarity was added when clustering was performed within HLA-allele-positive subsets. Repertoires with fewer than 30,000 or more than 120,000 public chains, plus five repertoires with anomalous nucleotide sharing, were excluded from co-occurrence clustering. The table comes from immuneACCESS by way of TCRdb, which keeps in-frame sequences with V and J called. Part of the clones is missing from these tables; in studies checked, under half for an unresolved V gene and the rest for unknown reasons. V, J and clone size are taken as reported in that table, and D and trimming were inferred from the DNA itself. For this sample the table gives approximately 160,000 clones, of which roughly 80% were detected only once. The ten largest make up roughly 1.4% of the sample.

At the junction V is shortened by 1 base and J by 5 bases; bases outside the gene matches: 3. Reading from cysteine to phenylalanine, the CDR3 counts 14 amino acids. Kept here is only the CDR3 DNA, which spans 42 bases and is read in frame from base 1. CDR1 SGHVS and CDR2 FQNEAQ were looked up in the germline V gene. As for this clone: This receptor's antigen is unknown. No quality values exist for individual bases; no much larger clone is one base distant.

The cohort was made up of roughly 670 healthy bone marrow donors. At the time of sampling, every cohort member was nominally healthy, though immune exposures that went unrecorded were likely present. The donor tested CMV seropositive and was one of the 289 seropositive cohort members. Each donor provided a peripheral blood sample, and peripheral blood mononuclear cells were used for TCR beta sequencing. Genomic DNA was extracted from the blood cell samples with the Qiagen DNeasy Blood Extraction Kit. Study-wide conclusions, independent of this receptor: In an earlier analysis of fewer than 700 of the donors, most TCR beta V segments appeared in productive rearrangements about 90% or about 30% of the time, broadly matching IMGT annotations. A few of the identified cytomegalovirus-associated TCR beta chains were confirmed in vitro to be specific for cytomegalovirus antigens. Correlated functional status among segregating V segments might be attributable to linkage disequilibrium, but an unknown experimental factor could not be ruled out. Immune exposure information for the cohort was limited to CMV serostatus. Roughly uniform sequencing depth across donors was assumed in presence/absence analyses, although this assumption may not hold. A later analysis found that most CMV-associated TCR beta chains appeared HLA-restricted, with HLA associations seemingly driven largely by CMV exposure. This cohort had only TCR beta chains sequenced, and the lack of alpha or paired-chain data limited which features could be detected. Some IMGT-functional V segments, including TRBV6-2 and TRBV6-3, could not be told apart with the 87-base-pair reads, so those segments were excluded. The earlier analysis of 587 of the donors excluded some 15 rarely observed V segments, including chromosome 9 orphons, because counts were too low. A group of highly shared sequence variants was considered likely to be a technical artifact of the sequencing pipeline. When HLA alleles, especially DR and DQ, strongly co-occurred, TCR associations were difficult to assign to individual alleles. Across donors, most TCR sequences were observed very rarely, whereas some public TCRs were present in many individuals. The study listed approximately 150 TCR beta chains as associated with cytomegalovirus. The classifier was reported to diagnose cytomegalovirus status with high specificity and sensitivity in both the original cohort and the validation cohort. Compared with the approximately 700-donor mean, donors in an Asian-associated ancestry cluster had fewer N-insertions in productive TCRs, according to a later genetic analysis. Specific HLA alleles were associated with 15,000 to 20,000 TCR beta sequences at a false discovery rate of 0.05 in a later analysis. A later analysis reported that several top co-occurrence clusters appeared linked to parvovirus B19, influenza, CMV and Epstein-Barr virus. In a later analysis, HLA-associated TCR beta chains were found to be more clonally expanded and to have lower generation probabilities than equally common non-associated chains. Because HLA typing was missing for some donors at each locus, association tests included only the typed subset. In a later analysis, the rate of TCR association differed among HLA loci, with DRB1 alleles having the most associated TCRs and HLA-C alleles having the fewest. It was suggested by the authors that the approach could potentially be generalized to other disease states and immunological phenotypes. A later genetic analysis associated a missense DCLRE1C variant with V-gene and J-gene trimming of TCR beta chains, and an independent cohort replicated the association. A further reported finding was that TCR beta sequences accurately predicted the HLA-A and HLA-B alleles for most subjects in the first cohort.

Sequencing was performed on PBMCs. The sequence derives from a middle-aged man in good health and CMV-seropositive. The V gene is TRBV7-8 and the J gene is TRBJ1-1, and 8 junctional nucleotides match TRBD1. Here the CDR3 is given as CASSLGTGRTEAFF. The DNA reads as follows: TGTGCCAGCAGCTTAGGGACAGGGAGGACTGAAGCTTTCTTT.